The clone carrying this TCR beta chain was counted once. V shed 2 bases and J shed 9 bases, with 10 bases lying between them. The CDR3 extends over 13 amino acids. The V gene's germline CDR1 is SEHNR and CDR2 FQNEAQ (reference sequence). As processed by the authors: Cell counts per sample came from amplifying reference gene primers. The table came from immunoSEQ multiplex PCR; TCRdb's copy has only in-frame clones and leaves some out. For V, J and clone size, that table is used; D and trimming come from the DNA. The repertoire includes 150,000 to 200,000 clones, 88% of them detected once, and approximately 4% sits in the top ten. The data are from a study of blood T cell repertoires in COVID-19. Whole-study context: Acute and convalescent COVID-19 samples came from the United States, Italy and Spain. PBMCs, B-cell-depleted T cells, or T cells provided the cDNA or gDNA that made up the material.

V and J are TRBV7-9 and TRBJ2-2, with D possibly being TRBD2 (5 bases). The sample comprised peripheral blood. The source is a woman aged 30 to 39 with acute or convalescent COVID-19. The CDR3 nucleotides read TGTGCCAGCAGCTTATTTCGGGGAAGGGAGCTGTTTTTT. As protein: CASSLFRGRELFF.